This T cell receptor beta chain was recorded in a study of blood T cell repertoires in COVID-19. The overall study: COVID-19 samples, acute and convalescent, were from the United States, Italy and Spain.

Germline CDR1 reads SGHTA; CDR2 reads FQGNSA. V was clipped by 1 base and J by 2 bases, with 12 bases between them. There are 15 residues in the CDR3. Participant age was roughly 18 to 100 years, and participants resided in approximately 25 US areas. Cohort 3 recovery required two negative PCRs, clearance, or symptom resolution. As handled by the study authors: Nucleated cell number was recorded as an estimate derived from reference gene primer amplification. TCRdb's table, derived via immunoSEQ multiplex PCR, lists solely in-frame clones and lacks some. V, J and clone size were drawn from that table, and D and trimming were deduced from the DNA. The table shows more than 300,000 clones, with roughly four fifths occurring only once.

V and J are TRBV7-2 and TRBJ2-7; the D gene is possibly TRBD2 (6 bases). The TCR comes from a woman aged 45-60 years who had recovered from COVID-19. The sample comprised PBMCs or T cells enriched from blood (not recorded which). The CDR3 region is CASSLGRGPPYEQYF. In nucleotides, the CDR3 is TGTGCCAGCAGCTTAGGGCGGGGCCCCCCCTACGAGCAGTACTTC.